The 21 T cell receptor beta chains below come from one sample, sequenced in a study of patients and donors after allogeneic stem cell transplantation. TCRdb processed the RT-PCR reads anew with MiXCR; each CDR3 protein has one entry. The data show some 230,000 distinct CDR3 sequences, 13% to 15% seen once. The specimen sequenced was blood, either unsorted or a sorted T cell fraction (not recorded which). These receptor sequences come from a human donor who was either an allogeneic HSCT recipient or a stem cell or donor lymphocyte infusion donor (not recorded which). It is not recorded whose cells these are; they may come from a transplant donor.

This clonotype was seen many times. The rearrangement uses TRBV14 and TRBJ2-5; TRBD2 matches at 8 bases. CDR3 length: 16 amino acids. V trimming: 1 base; J trimming: 7 bases; junction bases outside the gene matches: 11. Germline V gene lookup returns CDR1 SGHDN and CDR2 FVKESK. This chain's CDR3 is CASSQAHGLASGTQYF. The CDR3 region has the DNA TGTGCCAGCAGCCAAGCACACGGACTAGCTAGTGGGACCCAGTACTTC.

J is TRBJ2-7 and V is TRBV20-1, with no clear D. CDR3 length equals 14 residues. V was cut by 3 bases and J by 6 bases, with 18 bases left in between. Germline CDR1 and CDR2: DFQATT and SNEGSKA (reference sequence). The CDR3 sequence is CSASFGLLRAEQYF. The CDR3 DNA follows: TGCAGTGCTAGTTTTGGGCTCCTCCGAGCCGAGCAGTACTTC.

This clonotype was counted between two and nine times. This chain uses TRBV20-1 with TRBJ1-5; 10 positions agree with TRBD1. V dropped 6 bases and J dropped 0; count of bases not matched to a gene: 11. Germline V gene data show CDR1 as DFQATT and CDR2 as SNEGSKA (reference sequence). The CDR3 is 17 amino acids. DNA of the CDR3: TGCAGTGCCATACCGGGACAGGGGTCATATAGCAATCAGCCCCAGCATTTT. It is translated as CSAIPGQGSYSNQPQHF.

This clonotype was counted only a few times. V usage is TRBV7-2 and J usage is TRBJ1-4; D is possibly TRBD1 (5 bases). This CDR3 has 14 residues. Germline V lookup: CDR1 SGHTA, CDR2 FQGNSA. Trimming took 8 bases from V and 11 from J, leaving 21 bases between them. The CDR3 region is CASAPGGEPRKLFF. The CDR3, as DNA: TGTGCCAGCGCCCCGGGGGGGGAACCAAGGAAACTGTTTTTT.

This clonotype was observed a few times. The gene calls are TRBV5-1 and TRBJ2-1; D is possibly TRBD2 (6 bases). This CDR3 is built from 15 residues. The germline V gene has CDR1 SGHRS and CDR2 YFSETQ. V lost 5 bases and J lost 0, with 12 bases in between. CDR3: CASSSEGNSYNEQFF. The CDR3 region has the DNA TGCGCCAGCAGTTCGGAGGGGAACTCCTACAATGAGCAGTTCTTC.

The V call is TRBV9, the J call TRBJ2-1; TRBD1 agrees at 9 bases. V was clipped by 0 bases and J by 9 bases; unmatched bases: 7. In germline, CDR1 is SGDLS, CDR2 YYNGEE. The CDR3 extends over 15 amino acids. In DNA form, the CDR3 reads TGTGCCAGCAGCGTAGTTGGGACAGGGAGTAGTGAGCAGTTCTTC. Its protein product is CASSVVGTGSSEQFF.

This clonotype came up many times. V usage is TRBV5-1 and J usage is TRBJ1-4; D not certain. Germline CDR1 SGHRS, CDR2 YFSETQ. Trimming took 0 bases from V and 4 from J, leaving 7 bases between them. This CDR3 comprises 14 residues. CDR3 in DNA: TGCGCCAGCAGCTTGGACGGAGTTAATGAAAAACTGTTTTTT. It specifies CASSLDGVNEKLFF.

This clonotype was seen at least ten times. The CDR3 nucleotides read TGCAGTGCTAGACCCCAAACAGGGTCTCGAGACAATGAGCAGTTCTTC. Its translation: CSARPQTGSRDNEQFF. J is TRBJ2-1 and V is TRBV20-1, with D possibly TRBD1 on 6 matching bases. V dropped 2 bases and J dropped 5 bases, with 19 bases sitting between them. There are 16 residues in the CDR3. CDR1 is DFQATT and CDR2 is SNEGSKA in the germline V gene (reference sequence).

This clonotype has at least ten counts. The J gene is TRBJ2-1, the V gene TRBV7-8, with a possible D match to TRBD2 (5 bases). The CDR3 has 19 amino acids. Trimming pared 2 bases from V and 7 bases from J, leaving 27 bases between. Germline V CDR1 and CDR2: SGHVS, FQNEAQ. This CDR3 is CASSLRGAAGGLLRNEQFF. For the CDR3, the DNA is TGTGCCAGCAGCTTACGTGGCGCGGCCGGAGGCCTCCTGAGGAATGAGCAGTTCTTC.

The J gene is TRBJ1-6, the V gene TRBV20-1, with 8 bases matching TRBD1. This CDR3 has 13 amino acids. Germline V gives CDR1 DFQATT, CDR2 SNEGSKA (reference sequence). The ends lost 7 bases at V and 6 bases at J; junction bases unmatched: 5. CDR3 protein: CSVPTGANSPLHF. CDR3 in DNA: TGCAGTGTTCCGACAGGGGCTAATTCACCCCTCCACTTT.

This clonotype was detected only a few times. The chain combines TRBV3-1 with TRBJ1-4, with D uncertain. The V gene's germline CDR1 is LGHDT and CDR2 YNNKEL (reference sequence). Between the trimmed V and J ends, which lost 3 bases and 8 bases, there was a span of 13 bases. The CDR3 runs 14 residues. CDR3 in amino acids: CASSHLGYGEKLFF. The CDR3 nucleotides are TGTGCCAGCAGCCATTTGGGCTACGGGGAAAAACTGTTTTTT.

The V gene is TRBV5-1, the J gene TRBJ2-7, with 11 nucleotides matching TRBD1. Germline V gives CDR1 SGHRS, CDR2 YFSETQ. J lost 6 bases, V lost 6 bases, and 11 bases had no gene match. The length of the CDR3 is 15 residues. The CDR3 sequence: CASTPRTGGFAEQYF. The CDR3 coding sequence is TGCGCCAGCACCCCCAGGACAGGGGGCTTCGCCGAGCAGTACTTC.

This clonotype was observed at least ten times. CDR3 sequence reads: CSARDERQGGSPLHF. In DNA, the CDR3 is TGCAGTGCTAGAGATGAGCGGCAGGGCGGCTCACCCCTCCACTTT. This chain connects TRBV20-1 to TRBJ1-6; D is perhaps TRBD1 (5 bases). There are 15 residues in the CDR3. Looked up from germline, CDR1 is DFQATT and CDR2 is SNEGSKA (reference sequence). Deletions cut 0 bases from V and 10 bases from J, with 16 bases between.

The sample holds many counts of this clonotype. The genes are TRBV20-1 and TRBJ2-3; 7 nucleotides line up with TRBD2. V shed 3 bases, J shed 4 bases, and the junction held 4 bases outside the gene matches. Germline V gene lookup returns CDR1 DFQATT and CDR2 SNEGSKA (reference sequence). The CDR3 runs 13 residues. CDR3 in DNA: TGCAGTGCTAGGGGCGGGGGAGCAGATACGCAGTATTTT. This codes for CSARGGGADTQYF.

In its sample, this clonotype was seen a few times. The chain recombines TRBV29-1 with TRBJ1-2, with 9 bases identical to TRBD1. V shed 0 bases, J shed 8 bases, and the junction held 7 bases outside the gene matches. The length of the CDR3 is 14 residues. The germline V gene has CDR1 SQVTM and CDR2 ANQGSEA. The CDR3 bases are TGCAGCGTTGAAGAAGGGACAGGGTATGGCGGCTACACCTTC. This translates into CSVEEGTGYGGYTF.

This clonotype has ten or more counts. The chain recombines TRBV7-8 with TRBJ2-7, with D possibly TRBD1 on 6 matching bases. V was shortened by 2 bases and J by 1 base, with 15 bases between the two germline ends. Germline V CDR1 and CDR2: SGHVS, FQNEAQ. There are 16 residues in the CDR3. DNA of the CDR3: TGTGCCAGCAGCTTAATATCCTGGACAGCTTCCTACGAGCAGTACTTC. Its translation is CASSLISWTASYEQYF. The full variable domain, its missing parts supplied by reference TRBV7-8 and TRBJ2-7, is GAGVSQSPRYKVAKRGQDVALRCDPISGHVSLFWYQQALGQGPEFLTYFQNEAQLDKSGLPSDRFFAERPEGSVSTLKIQRTQQEDSAVYLCASSLISWTASYEQYFGPGTRLTVT.

This clonotype was seen a few times. The CDR3 loop is CASSLETGPNTEAFF. The CDR3 DNA sequence: TGCGCCAGCAGCTTAGAGACAGGGCCGAACACTGAAGCTTTCTTT. J is TRBJ1-1 and V is TRBV5-1; 7 bases align to TRBD1. Losses at the gene ends were 2 bases for V and 1 base for J; bases not matched to a gene: 5. CDR3 length: 15 residues. In germline, CDR1 is SGHRS, CDR2 YFSETQ.

The chain recombines TRBV2 with TRBJ1-1; D might be TRBD1 (5 bases). CDR3 length: 15 amino acids. V lost 6 bases and J 1 base, leaving 15 bases between the germline ends. Germline lookup yields CDR1 SNHLY and CDR2 FYNNEI. The CDR3 region has the DNA TGTGCCAGCAGCCCAAGTTTGGGGCAGAACACTGAAGCTTTCTTT. It specifies CASSPSLGQNTEAFF.

The rearrangement uses TRBV7-9 and TRBJ2-5, with D possibly matching TRBD1 (8 bases). Trimming took off 5 bases at V and 5 bases at J, with 21 bases between the two ends. The germline CDR1 and CDR2 sequences are SEHNR and FQNEAQ (reference sequence). The CDR3 is 16 residues long. The CDR3 loop reads CASSKDGQGGLETQYF. The CDR3 DNA follows: TGTGCCAGCAGCAAAGACGGACAGGGAGGGTTGGAGACCCAGTACTTC.

The chain joins TRBV10-3 to TRBJ1-3; D remains unclear. This CDR3 region has 11 residues. V was shortened by 10 bases and J by 2 bases, with 6 bases between the two germline ends. The germline CDR1 and CDR2 sequences are ENHRY and SYGVKD. CDR3 nucleotide sequence: TGTGCCACCGAAACTGGAAACACCATATATTTT. Translating gives CATETGNTIYF.

Of note for this clonotype: This sequence may be a read error, since a much larger clone differs from it by one base. The genes are TRBV12-3 or TRBV12-4 and TRBJ1-1; D possibly corresponds to TRBD1 (6 bases). The CDR3 has 13 residues. CDR3: CASSAKGDTKAFF. DNA for the CDR3: TGTGCCAGCAGCGCCAAGGGGGACACTAAAGCTTTCTTT.